Listed below are T cell receptor beta chains from one sample, sequenced in a study of blood T cell repertoires in COVID-19. TCRdb keeps only in-frame clones here, not all; method: immunoSEQ multiplex PCR. The table records under 200,000 clones, 85% of them present only once. Sequencing input: peripheral blood. The receptors come from a woman older than 75 with acute or convalescent COVID-19. Both conserved end residues are trimmed from each CDR3.

v_gene	len	j_gene	CDR3aa
TRBV2	12	TRBJ1-1	ASSYGDTNTEAF
TRBV5-4	15	TRBJ2-1	ASSITSGRDRYNEQF
TRBV10-1	16	TRBJ2-5	ASSEAASGSQYQETQY
TRBV7-2	13	TRBJ2-5	ASSLATGTQETQY
TRBV7-2	14	TRBJ2-6	ASSFGAGSGANVLT
TRBV4-2	12	TRBJ1-1	ASSPQLRDTEAF
TRBV5-5	10	TRBJ2-7	ASSTQVYEQY
TRBV2	12	TRBJ1-2	ASRSTGGDYGYT
TRBV5-4	14	TRBJ2-1	ASSVASGRAVNEQF
TRBV7-7	11	TRBJ2-3	ASATQYTDTQY
TRBV2	10	TRBJ1-5	ASEAGNQPQH
TRBV7-3	11	TRBJ1-1	ASSLGSGTEAF
TRBV20-1	9	TRBJ1-1	SARDRGLAF
TRBV30	13	TRBJ2-1	AWTPGGTSFNEQF
TRBV27	14	TRBJ2-7	ASSLSPLSNFYEQY
TRBV5-1	13	TRBJ2-6	ASSPTGSGANVLT
TRBV7-2	14	TRBJ1-3	ASSLARVVPGNTIY
TRBV2	11	TRBJ1-6	ASRLKTESPLH
TRBV9	11	TRBJ1-2	ASSVGTHYGYT
TRBV5-1	12	TRBJ2-5	ASSLGSGRETQY